This T cell receptor beta chain derives from a study of CD4 T cells in relation to SARS-CoV-2 and coronaviruses. CD4 enrichment then naive enrichment separated naive from memory CD4+ cells. Clones were sequenced by immunoSEQ multiplex PCR, and TCRdb holds only the in-frame ones, with some missing. Found here are 40,000 or so clones, 80% to 90% of them singletons; the top ten hold less than 4%. General study points: Samples before the pandemic and after infection were not matched within any donor. Crossreactive clones expanded significantly less to SARS-CoV-2 than monoreactive clones. The assay detects memory recall responses, not culture-primed primary responses.

As concerns this clone: Its antigen is as yet unknown.

The CDR3 spans 16 residues. J lost 3 bases, V lost 1 base, and 7 bases had no gene match. Germline V gene sequence: CDR1 MDHEN, CDR2 SYDVKM. The V gene is TRBV28, the J gene TRBJ2-3; 7 nucleotides line up with TRBD2. The sequenced sample consisted of memory CD4+ T cells from PBMCs. The receptor comes from an adult with COVID-19. CDR3 in DNA: TGTGCCAGCAGTTTATCGGCGGGAGTGCCTACAGATACGCAGTATTTT. This sequence encodes CASSLSAGVPTDTQYF.